This T cell receptor beta chain stems from a study of T cell repertoires in cytomegalovirus infection. For the study at large: Public TCR beta signatures were indicative of both CMV infection and a matching HLA type.

Each CDR3 protein gets one entry after TCRdb re-called the reads with MiXCR. The profile shows 630,000 or so distinct CDR3 sequences, 20% to 25% of them singletons. The length of the CDR3 is 15 residues. V lost 2 bases, J lost 1 base, and 11 bases lay in between. Per germline, CDR1 DFQATT and CDR2 SNEGSKA (reference sequence). This clonotype was seen a handful of times. Its antigen is not identified. Study-wide findings and caveats: What dominated the ex vivo response were HLA-C-restricted CMV-specific TCR beta clonotypes. Frequencies of public TCR beta families were cumulated, and this identified carriers of CMV plus the relevant HLA.

What was sequenced was CD8+ T cells from PBMCs. The genes are TRBV20-1 and TRBJ2-2; D gene uncertain. The TCR was taken from a human donor in good health (CMV status not recorded). Some clones in this sample may be carry-over from other donors' samples. The CDR3 nucleotides are TGCAGTGCTAGACCCTTCGACGAGAACACCGGGGAGCTGTTTTTT. It yields the protein CSARPFDENTGELFF.